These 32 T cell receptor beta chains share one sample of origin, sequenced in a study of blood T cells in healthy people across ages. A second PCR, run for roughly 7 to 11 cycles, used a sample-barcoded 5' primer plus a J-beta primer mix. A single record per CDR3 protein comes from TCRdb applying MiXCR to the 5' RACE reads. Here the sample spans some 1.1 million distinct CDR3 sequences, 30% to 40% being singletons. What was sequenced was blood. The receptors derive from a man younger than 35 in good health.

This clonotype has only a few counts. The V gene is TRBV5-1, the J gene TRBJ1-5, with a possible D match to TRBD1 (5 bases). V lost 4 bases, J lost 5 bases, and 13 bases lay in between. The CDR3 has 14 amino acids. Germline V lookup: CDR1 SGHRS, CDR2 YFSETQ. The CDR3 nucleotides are TGCGCCAGCAGCCCGGGACGTGAGGATCAGCCCCAGCATTTT. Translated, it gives CASSPGREDQPQHF.

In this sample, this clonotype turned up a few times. The CDR3 sequence is CASSLGTKGRFDEQFF. The CDR3 region has the DNA TGTGCCAGCAGCTTAGGGACAAAAGGGCGTTTTGATGAGCAGTTCTTC. This chain uses TRBV7-9 with TRBJ2-1, with D tentatively TRBD1 (5 bases). The CDR3 is made up of 16 amino acids. Germline CDR1 is SEHNR and CDR2 is FQNEAQ (reference sequence). V lost 1 base, J lost 8 bases, and 18 bases lay in between.

The CDR3 region is CASSSSGGKGNTIYF. The CDR3 DNA is TGTGCCAGCAGCTCGTCCGGGGGGAAAGGAAACACCATATATTTT. This rearrangement joins TRBV7-2 to TRBJ1-3; the D gene is possibly TRBD1 (5 bases). Trimming removed 4 bases from V and 4 bases from J, with 14 bases in between. The CDR3 sequence is 15 residues long. Germline lookup yields CDR1 SGHTA and CDR2 FQGNSA.

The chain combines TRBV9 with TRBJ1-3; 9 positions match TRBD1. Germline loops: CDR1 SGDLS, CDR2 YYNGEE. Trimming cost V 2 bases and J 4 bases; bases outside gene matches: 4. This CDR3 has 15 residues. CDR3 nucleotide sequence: TGTGCCAGCAGCGTCGGGACAGGGTCCGGAAACACCATATATTTT. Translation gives CASSVGTGSGNTIYF.

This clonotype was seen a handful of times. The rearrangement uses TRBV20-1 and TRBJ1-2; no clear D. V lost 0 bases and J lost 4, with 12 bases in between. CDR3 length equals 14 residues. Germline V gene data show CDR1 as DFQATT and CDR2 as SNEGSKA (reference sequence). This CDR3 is CSAREAGFSYGYTF. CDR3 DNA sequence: TGCAGTGCTAGAGAAGCAGGCTTTTCCTATGGCTACACCTTC.

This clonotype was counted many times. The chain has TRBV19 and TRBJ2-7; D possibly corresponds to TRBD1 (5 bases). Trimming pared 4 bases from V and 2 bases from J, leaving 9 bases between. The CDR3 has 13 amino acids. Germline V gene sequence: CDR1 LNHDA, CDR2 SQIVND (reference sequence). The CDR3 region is CASSKQGTYEQYF. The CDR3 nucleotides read TGTGCCAGTAGTAAGCAGGGAACCTACGAGCAGTACTTC. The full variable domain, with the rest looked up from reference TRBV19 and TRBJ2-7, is DGGITQSPKYLFRKEGQNVTLSCEQNLNHDAMYWYRQDPGQGLRLIYYSQIVNDFQKGDIAEGYSVSREKKESFPLTVTSAQKNPTAFYLCASSKQGTYEQYFGPGTRLTVT.

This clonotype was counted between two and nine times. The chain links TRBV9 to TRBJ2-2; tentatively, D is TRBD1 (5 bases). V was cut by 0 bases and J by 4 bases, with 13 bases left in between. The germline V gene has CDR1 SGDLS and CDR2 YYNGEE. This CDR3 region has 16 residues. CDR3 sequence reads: CASSVAPGYGTGELFF. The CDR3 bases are TGTGCCAGCAGCGTAGCTCCAGGGTATGGCACCGGGGAGCTGTTTTTT.

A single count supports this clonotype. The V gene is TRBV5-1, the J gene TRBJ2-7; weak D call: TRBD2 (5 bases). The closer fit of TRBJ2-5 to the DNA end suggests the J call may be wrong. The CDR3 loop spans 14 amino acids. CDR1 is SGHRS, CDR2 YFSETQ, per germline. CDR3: CASSPDWIQETQYF. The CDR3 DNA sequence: TGCGCCAGCAGCCCGGACTGGATTCAAGAGACCCAGTACTTC.

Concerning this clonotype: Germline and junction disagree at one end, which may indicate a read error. CDR3 DNA: TGTGCTAGCAGTTTACTCCTTTTAATGGCTGGGGCCAACGTCCTGACTTTC. This translates into CASSLLLLMAGANVLTF. The chain recombines TRBV12-3 or TRBV12-4 with TRBJ2-6; D not resolved. The CDR3 sequence is 17 residues long.

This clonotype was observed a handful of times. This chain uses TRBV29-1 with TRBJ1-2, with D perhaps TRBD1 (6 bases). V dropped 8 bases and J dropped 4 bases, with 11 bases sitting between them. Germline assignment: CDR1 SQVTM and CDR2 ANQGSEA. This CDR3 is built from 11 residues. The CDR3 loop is CSTPDSYGYTF. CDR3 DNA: TGCAGCACCCCGGACAGCTATGGCTACACCTTC.

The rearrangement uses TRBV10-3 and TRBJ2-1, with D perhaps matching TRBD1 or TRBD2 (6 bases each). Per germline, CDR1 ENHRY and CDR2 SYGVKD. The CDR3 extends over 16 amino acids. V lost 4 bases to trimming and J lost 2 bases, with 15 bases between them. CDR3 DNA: TGTGCCATCAGTGGCCCTGAGGGGGGACCCTACAATGAGCAGTTCTTC. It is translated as CAISGPEGGPYNEQFF.

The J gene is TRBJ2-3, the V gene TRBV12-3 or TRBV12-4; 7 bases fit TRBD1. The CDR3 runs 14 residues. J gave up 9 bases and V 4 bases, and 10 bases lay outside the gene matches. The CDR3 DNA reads TGTGCCAGCAGTTCGCCAGGGGGTATGGAGACGCAGTATTTT. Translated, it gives CASSSPGGMETQYF.

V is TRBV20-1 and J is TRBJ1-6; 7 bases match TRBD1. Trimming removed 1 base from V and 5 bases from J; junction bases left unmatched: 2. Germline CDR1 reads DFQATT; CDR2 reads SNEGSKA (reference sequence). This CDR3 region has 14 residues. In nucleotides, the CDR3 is TGCAGTGCTAGAGGCGACAGGGATAATTCACCCCTCCACTTT. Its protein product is CSARGDRDNSPLHF.

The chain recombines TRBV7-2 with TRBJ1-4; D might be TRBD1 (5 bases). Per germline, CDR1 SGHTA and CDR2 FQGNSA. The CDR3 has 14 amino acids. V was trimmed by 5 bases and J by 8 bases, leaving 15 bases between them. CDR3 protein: CASSAGLGSEKLFF. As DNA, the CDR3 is TGTGCCAGCAGCGCGGGACTGGGGAGCGAAAAACTGTTTTTT.

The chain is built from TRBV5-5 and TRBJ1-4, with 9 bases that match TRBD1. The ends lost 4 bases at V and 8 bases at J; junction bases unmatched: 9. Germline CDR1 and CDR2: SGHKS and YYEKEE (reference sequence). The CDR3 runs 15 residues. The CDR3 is CASSNTGGAGEKLFF. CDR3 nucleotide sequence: TGTGCCAGCAGCAATACAGGGGGCGCGGGCGAAAAACTGTTTTTT.

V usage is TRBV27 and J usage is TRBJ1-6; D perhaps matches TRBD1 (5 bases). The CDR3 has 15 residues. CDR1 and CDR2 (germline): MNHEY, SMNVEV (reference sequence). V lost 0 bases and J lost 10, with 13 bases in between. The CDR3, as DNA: TGTGCCAGCAGTTTATCGAACAGGTTTACCTCACCCCTCCACTTT. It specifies CASSLSNRFTSPLHF.

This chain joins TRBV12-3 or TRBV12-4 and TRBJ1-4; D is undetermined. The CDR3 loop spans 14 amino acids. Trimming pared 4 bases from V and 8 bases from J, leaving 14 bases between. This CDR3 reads CASSYRTDEEKLFF. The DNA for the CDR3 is TGTGCCAGCAGTTATAGGACGGACGAGGAAAAACTGTTTTTT.

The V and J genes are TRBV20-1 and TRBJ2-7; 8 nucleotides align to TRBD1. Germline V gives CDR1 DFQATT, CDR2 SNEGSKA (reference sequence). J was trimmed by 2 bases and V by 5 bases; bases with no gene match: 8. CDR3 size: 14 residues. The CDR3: CSAPDREFPYEQYF. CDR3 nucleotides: TGCAGTGCTCCGGACAGGGAGTTCCCCTACGAGCAGTACTTC.

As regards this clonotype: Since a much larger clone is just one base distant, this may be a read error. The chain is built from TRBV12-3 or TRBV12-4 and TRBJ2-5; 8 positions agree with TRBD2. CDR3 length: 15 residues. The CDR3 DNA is TGTGCCAGCAGCCCTGGACTAGCTACGACGTGGACCCGGTACTTC. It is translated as CASSPGLATTWTRYF.

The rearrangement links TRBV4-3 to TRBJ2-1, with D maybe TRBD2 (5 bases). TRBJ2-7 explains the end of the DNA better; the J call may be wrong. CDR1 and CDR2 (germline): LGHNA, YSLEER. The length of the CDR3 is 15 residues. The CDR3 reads CASSQGRSSYNEQYF. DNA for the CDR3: TGCGCCAGCAGCCAAGGGAGGAGCTCCTACAATGAGCAGTACTTC.

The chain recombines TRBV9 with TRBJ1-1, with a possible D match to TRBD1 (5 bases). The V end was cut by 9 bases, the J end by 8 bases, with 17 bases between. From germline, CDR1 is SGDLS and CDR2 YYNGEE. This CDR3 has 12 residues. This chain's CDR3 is CATTGAGKEAFF. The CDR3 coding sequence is TGTGCCACCACTGGGGCGGGGAAGGAAGCTTTCTTT.

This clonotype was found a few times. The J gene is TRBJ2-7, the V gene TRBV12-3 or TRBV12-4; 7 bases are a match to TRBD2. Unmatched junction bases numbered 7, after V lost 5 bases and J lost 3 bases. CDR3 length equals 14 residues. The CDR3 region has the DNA TGTGCCAGCAGTGCCACTCCTAGCGGCTACGAGCAGTACTTC. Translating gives CASSATPSGYEQYF.

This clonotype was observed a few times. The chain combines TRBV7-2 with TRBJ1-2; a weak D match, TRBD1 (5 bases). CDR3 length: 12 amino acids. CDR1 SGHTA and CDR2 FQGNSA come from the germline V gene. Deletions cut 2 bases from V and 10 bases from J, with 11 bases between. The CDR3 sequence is CASSLPGVVYTF. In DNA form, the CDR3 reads TGTGCCAGCAGCTTACCGGGGGTTGTCTACACCTTC.

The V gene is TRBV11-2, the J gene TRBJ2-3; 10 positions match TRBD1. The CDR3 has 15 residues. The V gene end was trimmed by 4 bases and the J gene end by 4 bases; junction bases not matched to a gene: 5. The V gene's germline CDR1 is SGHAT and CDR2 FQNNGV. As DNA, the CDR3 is TGTGCCAGCAGCTCGTGGACAGGGGGGTCAGATACGCAGTATTTT. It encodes CASSSWTGGSDTQYF.

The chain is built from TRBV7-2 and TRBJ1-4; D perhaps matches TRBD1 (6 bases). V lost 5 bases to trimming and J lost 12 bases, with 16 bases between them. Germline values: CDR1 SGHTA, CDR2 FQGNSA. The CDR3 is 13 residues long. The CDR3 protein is CASSKLPKGELFF. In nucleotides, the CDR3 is TGTGCCAGCAGCAAACTCCCCAAGGGGGAACTGTTTTTT.

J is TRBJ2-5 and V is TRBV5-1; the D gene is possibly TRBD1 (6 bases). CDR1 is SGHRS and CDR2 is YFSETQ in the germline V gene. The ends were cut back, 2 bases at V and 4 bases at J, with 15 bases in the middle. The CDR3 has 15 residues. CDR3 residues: CASSFGTNRGETQYF. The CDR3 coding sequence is TGCGCCAGCAGCTTCGGGACAAACCGGGGAGAGACCCAGTACTTC.

The CDR3 region is CATSDPADQGTQPQHF. The CDR3 bases are TGTGCCACCAGTGATCCGGCCGATCAGGGGACTCAGCCCCAGCATTTT. This chain joins TRBV24-1 and TRBJ1-5, with D perhaps matching TRBD1 (6 bases). Trimming pared 3 bases from V and 6 bases from J, leaving 17 bases between. CDR1 and CDR2 (germline): KGHDR, SFDVKD. The CDR3 loop spans 16 amino acids.

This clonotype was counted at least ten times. The CDR3 region is CASSATINTEAFF. The CDR3 nucleotides are TGTGCCAGCAGCGCAACCATCAACACTGAAGCTTTCTTT. The chain uses TRBV9 and TRBJ1-1; no definite D call. The CDR3 sequence is 13 residues long. Germline values: CDR1 SGDLS, CDR2 YYNGEE. V shed 3 bases and J shed 2 bases, with 8 bases lying between them.

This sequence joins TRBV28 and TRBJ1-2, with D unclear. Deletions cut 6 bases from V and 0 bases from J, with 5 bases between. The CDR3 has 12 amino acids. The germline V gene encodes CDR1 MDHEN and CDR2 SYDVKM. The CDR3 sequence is CASRSTNYGYTF. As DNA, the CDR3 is TGTGCCAGCAGGAGTACTAACTATGGCTACACCTTC.

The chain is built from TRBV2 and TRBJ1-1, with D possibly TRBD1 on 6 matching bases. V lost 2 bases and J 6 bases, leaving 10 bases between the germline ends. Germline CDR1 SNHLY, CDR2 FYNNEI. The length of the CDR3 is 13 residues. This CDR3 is CASSEIGTPEAFF. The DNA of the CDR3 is TGTGCCAGCAGTGAAATCGGGACACCTGAAGCTTTCTTT.

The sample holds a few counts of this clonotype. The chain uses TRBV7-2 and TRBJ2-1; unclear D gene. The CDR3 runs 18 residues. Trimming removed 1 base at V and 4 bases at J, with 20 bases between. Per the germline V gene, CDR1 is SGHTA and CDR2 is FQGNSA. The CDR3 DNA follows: TGTGCCAGCAGCTTAGTGGGTGGTAGGGCGATCGGGTACAATGAGCAGTTCTTC. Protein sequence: CASSLVGGRAIGYNEQFF.

CDR3 bases: TGTGCCAGCAGCGCGGACGCCCGGGGGCAGTTCTTC. It encodes CASSADARGQFF. The V gene is TRBV7-9, the J gene TRBJ2-1; TRBD2 is a possible D gene (5 bases). Germline V gene data show CDR1 as SEHNR and CDR2 as FQNEAQ (reference sequence). The CDR3 consists of 12 residues. Trimming shortened V by 5 bases and J by 12 bases, and 14 bases separated the two germline ends.